This T cell receptor beta chain is from a study of blood T cells in healthy people across ages. With a J-beta primer mix and a sample-barcoded 5' primer, a second PCR ran about 7 to 12 cycles. TCRdb re-derived calls from the 5' RACE reads in MiXCR, one entry per CDR3 protein. The sample lists about 1.6 million distinct CDR3 sequences; around 36% were seen once. With regard to this clonotype: The antigen is unknown.

The study, taken as a whole, reports: Diversity estimated from one million T cells was considered an underestimate.

The receptor was isolated from a woman younger than 45 in good health. Material for sequencing was blood.

CDR3 protein: CAWSVDKNIQYF. The CDR3 DNA is TGTGCCTGGAGTGTGGACAAAAACATTCAGTACTTC. This chain joins TRBV30 and TRBJ2-4; D is unclear. This CDR3 comprises 12 residues. Trimming took off 0 bases at V and 3 bases at J, with 3 bases between the two ends. From germline, CDR1 is GTSNPN and CDR2 SVGIG (reference sequence). Using reference TRBV30 and TRBJ2-4 for the parts outside the CDR3, the full variable domain is SQTIHQWPATLVQPVGSPLSLECTVEGTSNPNLYWYRQAAGRGLQLLFYSVGIGQISSEVPQNLSASRPQDRQFILSSKKLLLSDSGFYLCAWSVDKNIQYFGAGTRLSVL.